This TCR beta chain came from a study of blood T cell repertoires in COVID-19. Background on the study: Spain, Italy and the United States supplied samples that represented acute and convalescent COVID-19. In each case, the material was cDNA or gDNA derived from T cells, B-cell-depleted T cells, or PBMCs.

V was clipped by 7 bases and J by 1 base; unmatched bases: 7. Germline loops: CDR1 MNHEY, CDR2 SVGAGI. The CDR3 has 15 amino acids. Original processing methods: Amplified reference gene primers provided the basis for estimating nucleated cell counts. The table came from immunoSEQ multiplex PCR; TCRdb's copy has only in-frame clones and leaves some out. For V, J and clone size, that table is used; D and trimming come from the DNA. This sample yields tens of thousands of clones, of which around four fifths are seen a single time; about 10% belongs to the top ten. Sequencing input: peripheral blood. The source is a human donor in a cohort sampled during active COVID-19. V gene TRBV6-5 combines with J gene TRBJ1-5, with TRBD1 identical over 7 bases. CDR3 in DNA: TGTGCCAGCACTCCGACAGGGTTAAGCAATCAGCCCCAGCATTTT. Protein: CASTPTGLSNQPQHF.